The text below deals with one T cell receptor (beta chain). Its binding antigen is unknown. The sample holds no much larger clone one base away, and base qualities are not on file. The data belong to a study of T cell changes during pregnancy in multiple sclerosis (dated by TCRdb to between 2018 and 2021). Study-wide context: Changes in the T cell repertoire over the course of pregnancy were examined in this study in women with multiple sclerosis.

The library came from the immunoSEQ multiplex PCR assay. As stored in TCRdb, this immuneACCESS dataset retains in-frame rearrangements with V and J assigned. A fraction of the clones does not appear; measured against another copy, unresolved V genes explain less than half of the discrepancy, and the remainder lacks a known reason. The sample has 55,000 to 70,000 clones on record, 70% to 90% of them singletons. The ten biggest clones cover around 1.8% of the sample. Reading from cysteine to phenylalanine, the CDR3 counts 16 amino acids. The read is trimmed to its CDR3 DNA, 48 bases read in frame from base 1. The CDR1 and CDR2 encoded by the germline V gene are SGHRS and YFSETQ. Germline trimming amounts to 2 bases on V and 2 bases on J, with 5 as the count of junction bases outside the gene matches.

The rearrangement combines TRBV5-1 with TRBJ1-5; TRBD1 aligns with 9 central bases. Sequencing was performed on peripheral blood, taken after pregnancy. This TCR was recovered from a female donor with multiple sclerosis, enrolled in a pregnancy study. The nucleotide sequence reads TGCGCCAGCAGCTTATCGGGACAGGGAGGCAATCAGCCCCAGCATTTT. This codes for CASSLSGQGGNQPQHF.